This entry concerns a single TCR beta chain. The V and J ends lost 4 bases and 6 bases, in that order; junction bases with no gene match: 5. Germline values: CDR1 SGHRS, CDR2 YFSETQ. The CDR3 is made up of 13 amino acids. The sample originates from a study of blood T cell repertoires in COVID-19. Study-level background: Acute and convalescent COVID-19 specimens originated in the United States, Italy and Spain. The analysed material was cDNA or gDNA that came from T cells, B-cell-depleted T cells, or PBMCs.

Original processing notes: Amplification of reference gene primers was used by the study to estimate nucleated cell counts. This table comes from immunoSEQ multiplex PCR, and its TCRdb copy is limited to in-frame clones, with some not included. V and J calls and clone size come straight from that table; D and trimming were deduced from the DNA. The sample includes around 320,000 clones, 88% seen only once; the top ten take 6.9%. The V and J genes are TRBV5-1 and TRBJ2-7; 9 bases line up with TRBD1. The sequence was collected from a woman aged 25 to 39 who had recovered from COVID-19. The sequenced sample was peripheral blood. DNA of the CDR3: TGCGCCAGCAGCACCGGGACAGGGACCGAGCAGTACTTC. It translates to CASSTGTGTEQYF.